The present T cell receptor (beta chain) was sequenced within a study of cytomegalovirus exposure and HLA in healthy donors. Findings and limits, study-wide: Cytomegalovirus association was assigned to around 150 TCR beta chains.

The donors were part of the validation cohort of over a hundred subjects. That cohort was separate from the first cohort, which comprised 666 subjects. In its sample, this clone was seen once. Antigen specificity is unknown. The assay was immunoSEQ multiplex PCR, and TCRdb's table has in-frame clones only and misses some. Altogether approximately 73,000 clones are present, 95% being singletons, with the ten largest covering over 3%. V shed 8 bases and J shed 4 bases, with 15 bases lying between them. The CDR3 is 14 amino acids. Germline loops: CDR1 LNHDA, CDR2 SQIVND (reference sequence). Sequenced material: PBMCs. The V and J genes are TRBV19 and TRBJ1-5, with D possibly TRBD1 on 6 matching bases. This receptor was identified in a man aged 18 to 30 in good health and CMV-seronegative. CDR3 residues: CASCFMGANQPQHF. As DNA, the CDR3 is TGTGCCAGTTGTTTTATGGGGGCAAATCAGCCCCAGCATTTT. Full variable domain (remainder filled in from reference TRBV19 and TRBJ1-5): DGGITQSPKYLFRKEGQNVTLSCEQNLNHDAMYWYRQDPGQGLRLIYYSQIVNDFQKGDIAEGYSVSREKKESFPLTVTSAQKNPTAFYLCASCFMGANQPQHFGDGTRLSIL.